These 21 T cell receptor beta chains came from one sample sequenced in a study of PD-L1 blockade in urothelial cancer. Only in-frame clones appear in the TCRdb table, and some are missing; sequencing was by immunoSEQ multiplex PCR. The table records some 41,000 clones, 70% to 90% of them present only once. Sequences were derived from PBMCs, sampled around atezolizumab (anti-PD-L1) treatment. These receptors were taken from a man at least 80 years old with urothelial cancer.

The V call is TRBV9, the J call TRBJ1-2; the D gene is possibly TRBD1 (5 bases). With 4 bases removed from V and 1 base from J, the gap between germline ends came to 8 bases. The germline CDR1 and CDR2 sequences are SGDLS and YYNGEE. The CDR3 length is 13 residues. The CDR3 DNA reads TGTGCCAGCAGCCCGGACATTAACTATGGCTACACCTTC. Amino acids: CASSPDINYGYTF. The entire variable domain, with the rest obtained from reference TRBV9 and TRBJ1-2, is as follows: DSGVTQTPKHLITATGQRVTLRCSPRSGDLSVYWYQQSLDQGLQFLIQYYNGEERAKGNILERFSAQQFPDLHSELNLSSLELGDSALYFCASSPDINYGYTFGSGTRLTVV.

The CDR3 DNA reads TGCGCCAGCAGCCCAGCCGGGACAGGGGGCTCTGGGGCCAACGTCCTGACTTTC. Translation gives CASSPAGTGGSGANVLTF. The chain joins TRBV4-3 to TRBJ2-6; TRBD1 agrees at 11 bases. In germline, CDR1 is LGHNA, CDR2 YSLEER. The CDR3 is 18 residues long. Trimming took 4 bases from V and 0 from J; bases not matched to a gene: 5.

V is TRBV19 and J is TRBJ2-1; D gene unclear. CDR1 and CDR2 (germline): LNHDA, SQIVND (reference sequence). CDR3 size: 16 residues. The germline V and J ends were trimmed by 4 bases and 5 bases, with 18 bases remaining between them. This CDR3 reads CASSRRGGRINNEQFF. The CDR3 bases are TGTGCCAGTAGTAGGCGTGGCGGTAGGATAAACAATGAGCAGTTCTTC.

V usage is TRBV19 and J usage is TRBJ2-3; 11 bases line up with TRBD1. Germline CDR1 and CDR2: LNHDA and SQIVND (reference sequence). CDR3 length equals 15 residues. V shed 3 bases and J 3 bases; nucleotides not matched to a gene: 2. CDR3 in amino acids: CASSMDRGQTDTQYF. The CDR3 DNA reads as TGTGCCAGTAGTATGGACAGGGGGCAAACAGATACGCAGTATTTT. Supplemented by reference TRBV19 and TRBJ2-3, the full variable domain reads DGGITQSPKYLFRKEGQNVTLSCEQNLNHDAMYWYRQDPGQGLRLIYYSQIVNDFQKGDIAEGYSVSREKKESFPLTVTSAQKNPTAFYLCASSMDRGQTDTQYFGPGTRLTVL.

In the case of this clone: This may be a read error, as it is one base from a much larger clone. This chain uses TRBV9 with TRBJ2-3, with 7 bases identical to TRBD2. The CDR3 covers 15 residues. Germline V gene data show CDR1 as SGDLS and CDR2 as YYNGEE. CDR3 nucleotides: TGTGTCAGCAGCGTAGATGTCGGGGAGGGAGATACGCAGTATTTT. Its translation is CVSSVDVGEGDTQYF.

The genes are TRBV2 and TRBJ1-3; D unclear. The V gene's germline CDR1 is SNHLY and CDR2 FYNNEI. V lost 7 bases and J lost 4, with 8 bases in between. CDR3 length: 12 amino acids. The CDR3 region is CASTSLGNTIYF. The CDR3 DNA reads TGTGCCAGCACGTCGTTAGGAAACACCATATATTTT.

J is TRBJ2-1 and V is TRBV9, with TRBD2 matching 7 bases. Germline V gene data show CDR1 as SGDLS and CDR2 as YYNGEE. Trimming took 6 bases from V and 0 from J; bases not matched to a gene: 6. This CDR3 region has 15 residues. The CDR3 region has the DNA TGTGCCAGCAACCTGCGGGGGAGCTCCTACAATGAGCAGTTCTTC. This codes for CASNLRGSSYNEQFF.

The J gene is TRBJ2-2, the V gene TRBV7-8; 9 positions match TRBD1. CDR1 SGHVS and CDR2 FQNEAQ come from the germline V gene. V trimming: 1 base; J trimming: 5 bases; junction bases outside the gene matches: 8. This CDR3 is 17 amino acids long. The CDR3 protein is CASSLEGQGRRTGELFF. The CDR3 DNA reads as TGTGCCAGCAGCTTAGAGGGACAGGGTCGACGAACCGGGGAGCTGTTTTTT.

V and J are TRBV2 and TRBJ2-3; the match to TRBD2 covers 7 bases. The V segment lost 7 bases and the J segment 4 bases; nucleotides outside the gene matches: 8. CDR3 size: 14 residues. CDR1 is SNHLY, CDR2 FYNNEI, per germline. CDR3 coding DNA: TGTGCCAGCAATCCGGGAGGAGGGGCAGATACGCAGTATTTT. Translating gives CASNPGGGADTQYF.

The chain links TRBV19 to TRBJ1-5, with D hard to call. The CDR3 extends over 13 amino acids. V lost 1 base and J 7 bases, leaving 8 bases between the germline ends. Germline loops: CDR1 LNHDA, CDR2 SQIVND (reference sequence). CDR3 region: CASSIGLPQPQHF. Written as DNA, the CDR3 is TGTGCCAGTAGTATAGGGCTGCCCCAGCCCCAGCATTTT.

This chain connects TRBV6-5 to TRBJ1-5; TRBD1 aligns across 8 bases. CDR1 and CDR2 from the germline V gene are MNHEY and SVGAGI. Trimming cost V 6 bases and J 2 bases; bases outside gene matches: 0. This CDR3 has 13 amino acids. The CDR3 DNA sequence: TGTGCCAGCAGGACAGGGGGCAATCAGCCCCAGCATTTT. This translates into CASRTGGNQPQHF.

The chain joins TRBV5-6 to TRBJ2-3; D may be TRBD1 (6 bases). The V gene lost 4 bases and the J gene lost 1 base, with 16 bases spanning the gap. The CDR3 loop spans 16 amino acids. The germline V gene encodes CDR1 SGHDT and CDR2 YYEEEE. The CDR3 reads CASSIGLGARTDTQYF. CDR3 nucleotide sequence: TGTGCCAGCAGCATCGGCTTGGGGGCGCGCACAGATACGCAGTATTTT.

The chain recombines TRBV21-1 with TRBJ2-7; the DNA was not used to check the table's D call, TRBD2. TRBV21-1 is a recognized pseudogene. The CDR3 spans 16 residues. The CDR3 DNA reads TGTGCCAGCAGCTTACCCGGGCTAGCGGGAGAGTACGAGCAGTACTTC. Protein: CASSLPGLAGEYEQYF.

The gene calls are TRBV11-2 and TRBJ2-7, with D hard to call. Looked up from germline, CDR1 is SGHAT and CDR2 is FQNNGV. V lost 2 bases and J lost 3, with 8 bases in between. This CDR3 is 13 amino acids long. For the CDR3, the DNA is TGTGCCAGCAGCTTAAGGAGATTCTACGAGCAGTACTTC. Protein: CASSLRRFYEQYF.

The chain employs TRBV6-5 and TRBJ1-3; D unresolved. V shed 6 bases and J shed 0 bases, with 12 bases lying between them. The CDR3 is 15 residues long. Germline V gives CDR1 MNHEY, CDR2 SVGAGI. CDR3 in DNA: TGTGCCAGCAGGTTGGACTCCCACTCTGGAAACACCATATATTTT. The encoded protein is CASRLDSHSGNTIYF.

CDR3 sequence: CASSLGTGGYEQYF. Written as DNA, the CDR3 is TGTGCCAGCTCACTCGGGACAGGGGGCTACGAGCAGTACTTC. The V gene is TRBV18, the J gene TRBJ2-7; the match to TRBD1 covers 11 bases. The CDR3 runs to 14 residues. Germline values: CDR1 KGHSH, CDR2 LQKENI. Trimming removed 4 bases from V and 3 bases from J; junction bases left unmatched: 2.

V is TRBV9 and J is TRBJ1-1; D remains unclear. V gave up 4 bases and J gave up 3 bases, with 13 bases separating them. Germline loops: CDR1 SGDLS, CDR2 YYNGEE. This CDR3 has 14 amino acids. CDR3 sequence reads: CASSFESADTEAFF. The CDR3 DNA is TGTGCCAGCAGCTTTGAGTCCGCCGACACTGAAGCTTTCTTT.

This clone was seen a handful of times. This chain links TRBV7-9 with TRBJ1-1; 7 nucleotides match TRBD1. CDR3 length: 15 amino acids. Unmatched junction bases numbered 4, after V lost 2 bases and J lost 1 base. Germline CDR1 is SEHNR and CDR2 is FQNEAQ (reference sequence). As DNA, the CDR3 is TGTGCCAGCAGCTTAAGGACAGGCGGGAACACTGAAGCTTTCTTT. Its protein is CASSLRTGGNTEAFF.

CDR3 region: CASSLQVQETQYF. CDR3 nucleotides: TGTGCCAGCAGTTTACAGGTGCAAGAGACCCAGTACTTC. This chain connects TRBV6-6 to TRBJ2-5; a possible D gene is TRBD1 (5 bases). CDR3 length: 13 residues. V dropped 4 bases and J dropped 2 bases, with 8 bases sitting between them. Germline V CDR1 and CDR2: MNHNY, SVGAGI (reference sequence).

V is TRBV5-1 and J is TRBJ2-1; D might be TRBD1 (9 bases). V lost 4 bases and J 7 bases, leaving 21 bases between the germline ends. Germline values: CDR1 SGHRS, CDR2 YFSETQ. This CDR3 contains 16 residues. The CDR3 sequence: CASSLSGTGFKNEQFF. CDR3 nucleotide sequence: TGCGCCAGCAGCCTTAGCGGGACAGGGTTCAAAAATGAGCAGTTCTTC.

This chain joins TRBV7-2 and TRBJ2-5, with 11 nucleotides matching TRBD2. The CDR3 covers 15 residues. The germline V gene encodes CDR1 SGHTA and CDR2 FQGNSA. The junction had 7 bases not matched to a gene; V was cut back by 4 bases and J by 6 bases. The CDR3 bases are TGTGCCAGCAGCTCTTGGACTAGCGGGTCCAAGACCCAGTACTTC. It translates to CASSSWTSGSKTQYF.